The 12 T cell receptor beta chains below were found in one sample sequenced in a study of T cells in severe cutaneous drug reactions. The patients sequenced had a carbamazepine-induced Stevens-Johnson syndrome or toxic epidermal necrolysis reaction. TCR subtype-specific primers in iRepertoire multiplex PCR prepared libraries for bulk and single-cell sequencing. From its re-call of the multiplex PCR reads, TCRdb lists each CDR3 protein once, without DNA. Its table records under 5,000 distinct CDR3 sequences. Specimen: PBMCs. Receptor source: a human donor with Stevens-Johnson syndrome, a severe cutaneous drug reaction.

The chain carries TRBV28 and TRBJ1-1; TCRdb reports TRBD1, a call that lacks DNA to check it against. This CDR3 has 12 residues. Germline CDR1 MDHEN, CDR2 SYDVKM. The CDR3 region is CASSSGGTEAFF.

This chain connects TRBV19 to TRBJ2-1; the TCRdb D gene call, TRBD2, has no DNA to confirm it. The V gene's germline CDR1 is LNHDA and CDR2 SQIVND (reference sequence). The CDR3 length is 13 residues. CDR3 amino acids: CASSTGLADEQFF. The entire variable domain, with the rest obtained from reference TRBV19 and TRBJ2-1, is as follows: DGGITQSPKYLFRKEGQNVTLSCEQNLNHDAMYWYRQDPGQGLRLIYYSQIVNDFQKGDIAEGYSVSREKKESFPLTVTSAQKNPTAFYLCASSTGLADEQFFGPGTRLTVL.

The chain is built from TRBV20-1 and TRBJ2-3. This CDR3 has 11 amino acids. Germline CDR1 DFQATT, CDR2 SNEGSKA (reference sequence). CDR3 in amino acids: CSGSVADTQYF.

Measured by frequency, this clonotype is medium-sized (0.01 to 0.1%). The rearrangement uses TRBV30 and TRBJ1-5; the TCRdb D gene call, TRBD1, has no DNA to confirm it. There are 14 residues in the CDR3. Germline V CDR1 and CDR2: GTSNPN, SVGIG (reference sequence). This CDR3 reads CAWRGARGVQPQHF. Looking up the rest from reference TRBV30 and TRBJ1-5 gives the full variable domain: SQTIHQWPATLVQPVGSPLSLECTVEGTSNPNLYWYRQAAGRGLQLLFYSVGIGQISSEVPQNLSASRPQDRQFILSSKKLLLSDSGFYLCAWRGARGVQPQHFGDGTRLSIL.

The chain links TRBV7-9 to TRBJ2-1; TCRdb designates TRBD2, a call that cannot be tested without DNA. This CDR3 spans 15 amino acids. Germline values: CDR1 SEHNR, CDR2 FQNEAQ (reference sequence). CDR3 in amino acids: CASSFTSGTHNEQFF.

This chain uses TRBV27 with TRBJ1-2; TCRdb proposes TRBD1, but this gene call is untestable without DNA. Per the germline V gene, CDR1 is MNHEY and CDR2 is SMNVEV (reference sequence). This CDR3 is built from 13 residues. Here the CDR3 reads CASSLYGGYGYTF.

V gene TRBV28 combines with J gene TRBJ1-2. CDR1 and CDR2 from the germline V gene are MDHEN and SYDVKM. There are 11 residues in the CDR3. The CDR3 spells CASSAIYGYTF.

The chain links TRBV24-1 to TRBJ1-5. The germline gives CDR1 KGHDR, CDR2 SFDVKD. This CDR3 has 16 amino acids. CDR3 residues: CATSGKGRRYNQPQHF.

The chain joins TRBV28 to TRBJ1-2. This CDR3 comprises 17 residues. In germline, CDR1 is MDHEN, CDR2 SYDVKM. CDR3 sequence: CASRSVGEAPTNYGYTF.

The CDR3 loop reads CASSFYSGGTEAFF. This chain uses TRBV27 with TRBJ1-1; TCRdb outputs TRBD1, but without DNA this stays unchecked. This CDR3 has 14 residues. Germline V lookup: CDR1 MNHEY, CDR2 SMNVEV (reference sequence).

The chain employs TRBV24-1 and TRBJ2-3. This CDR3 has 15 amino acids. The germline CDR1 and CDR2 sequences are KGHDR and SFDVKD. The CDR3 spells CATSDLSTSKDTQYF.

V gene TRBV28 combines with J gene TRBJ1-2. CDR1 and CDR2 from the germline V gene are MDHEN and SYDVKM. The CDR3 spans 16 residues. CDR3 protein: CASSLVPRAVSYGYTF.